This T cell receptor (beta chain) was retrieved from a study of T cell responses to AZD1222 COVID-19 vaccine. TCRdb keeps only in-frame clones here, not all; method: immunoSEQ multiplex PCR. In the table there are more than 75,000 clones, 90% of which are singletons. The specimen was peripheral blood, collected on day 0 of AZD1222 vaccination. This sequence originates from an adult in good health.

CDR3 nucleotides: TGTGCCAGCAGTCTCGCAGGGGCCCTCCTCTCCTACGAGCAGTACTTC. It specifies CASSLAGALLSYEQYF. The chain recombines TRBV28 with TRBJ2-7, with D tentatively TRBD1 (6 bases). This CDR3 is 16 amino acids long. Looked up from germline, CDR1 is MDHEN and CDR2 is SYDVKM. Trimming shortened V by 5 bases and J by 0 bases, and 17 bases separated the two germline ends.